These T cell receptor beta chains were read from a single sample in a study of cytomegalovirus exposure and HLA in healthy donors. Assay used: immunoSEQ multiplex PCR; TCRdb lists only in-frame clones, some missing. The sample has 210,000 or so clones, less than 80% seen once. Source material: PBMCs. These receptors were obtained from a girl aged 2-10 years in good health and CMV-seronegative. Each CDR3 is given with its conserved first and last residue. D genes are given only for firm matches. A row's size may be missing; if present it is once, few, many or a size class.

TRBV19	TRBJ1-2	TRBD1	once	CAIDSGQEGYTF	TGTGCCATTGATTCGGGACAGGAGGGCTACACCTTC
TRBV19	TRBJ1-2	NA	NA	CASSIDAGLYGYTF	TGTGCCAGTAGTATAGACGCGGGCCTTTATGGCTACACCTTC
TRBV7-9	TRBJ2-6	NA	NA	CASSPGRRPNSGANVLTF	TGTGCCAGCAGCCCGGGTCGCCGACCAAATTCTGGGGCCAACGTCCTGACTTTC
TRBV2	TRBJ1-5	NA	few	CASSAGYNQPQHF	TGTGCCAGCAGTGCGGGATACAATCAGCCCCAGCATTTT
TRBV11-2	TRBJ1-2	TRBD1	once	CASSLVIQGAGGYTF	TGTGCCAGCAGCTTAGTAATCCAGGGGGCAGGTGGCTACACCTTC
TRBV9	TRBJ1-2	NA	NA	CASSGSRANYGYTF	TGTGCCAGCTCCGGTAGCAGGGCTAACTATGGCTACACCTTC
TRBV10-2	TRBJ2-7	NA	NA	CASSLAGPYEQYF	TGCGCCAGCAGTCTGGCAGGGCCCTACGAGCAGTACTTC
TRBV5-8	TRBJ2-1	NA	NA	CASSLTGSEQFF	TGTGCCAGCAGCTTGACGGGGTCTGAGCAGTTCTTC
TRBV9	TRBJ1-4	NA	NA	CASSLDPGTTNEKLFF	TGTGCCAGCAGCCTTGATCCGGGTACGACTAATGAAAAACTGTTTTTT
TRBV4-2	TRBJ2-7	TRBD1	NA	CASSQGGTELYEQYF	TGTGCCAGCAGCCAAGGAGGGACAGAACTATACGAGCAGTACTTC
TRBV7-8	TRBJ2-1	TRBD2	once	CASSVSGRRTYNEQFF	TGTGCCAGCAGCGTTAGCGGGAGACGAACATACAATGAGCAGTTCTTC
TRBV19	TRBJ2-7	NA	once	CASSIGVAVSYEQYF	TGTGCCAGTAGTATCGGAGTAGCGGTTTCCTACGAGCAGTACTTC
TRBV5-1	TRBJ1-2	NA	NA	CASSFQGDGYTF	TGCGCCAGCAGCTTCCAGGGTGACGGCTACACCTTC
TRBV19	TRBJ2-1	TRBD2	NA	CASTASGRSSYNEQFF	TGTGCCAGTACGGCTAGCGGGAGGAGCTCCTACAATGAGCAGTTCTTC
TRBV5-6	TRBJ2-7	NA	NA	CASSLGALVGYEQYF	TGTGCCAGCAGCTTGGGGGCGCTGGTCGGTTACGAGCAGTACTTC
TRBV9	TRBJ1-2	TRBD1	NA	CASSGTGVGYGYTF	TGTGCCAGCAGCGGAACAGGGGTCGGGTATGGCTACACCTTC
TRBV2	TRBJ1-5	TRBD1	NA	CASSPGQGRNQPQHF	TGTGCCAGCAGTCCCGGACAGGGGCGCAATCAGCCCCAGCATTTT
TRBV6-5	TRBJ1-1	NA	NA	CASHMNTEAFF	TGTGCCAGCCACATGAACACTGAAGCTTTCTTT
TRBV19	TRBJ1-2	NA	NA	CLPTARNYGYTF	TGCCTCCCCACGGCCAGGAACTATGGCTACACCTTC
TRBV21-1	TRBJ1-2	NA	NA	CASSKRSQDYGYTF	TGTGCCAGCAGCAAGAGAAGTCAGGACTATGGCTACACCTTC
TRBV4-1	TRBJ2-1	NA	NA	CASEAGGGRGPLNEQFF	TGCGCCAGCGAGGCTGGGGGCGGGAGAGGGCCTCTCAATGAGCAGTTCTTC
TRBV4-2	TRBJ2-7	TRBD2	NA	CASSPGGLAGINEQYF	TGTGCCAGCAGCCCGGGTGGACTAGCGGGGATCAACGAGCAGTACTTC
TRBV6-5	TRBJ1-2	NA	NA	CASTNFRFTISGYTF	TGTGCCAGCACCAACTTTAGATTTACTATCAGTGGCTACACCTTC
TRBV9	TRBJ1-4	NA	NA	CASSAREEDRWDEKLFF	TGTGCCAGCAGCGCGCGGGAAGAGGATCGATGGGATGAAAAACTGTTTTTT
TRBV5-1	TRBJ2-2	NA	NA	CASSLQRYTGELFF	TGCGCCAGCAGCTTGCAGCGTTACACCGGGGAGCTGTTTTTT
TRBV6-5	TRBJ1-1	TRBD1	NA	CASSTTGLPEAFF	TGTGCCAGCAGCACGACAGGGCTACCTGAAGCTTTCTTT
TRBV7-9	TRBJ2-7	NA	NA	CASSFLSDEQYF	TGTGCCAGCAGCTTCCTCAGCGACGAGCAGTACTTC
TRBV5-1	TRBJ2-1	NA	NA	CASSSLQGAGNEQFF	TGCGCCAGCAGCTCTCTGCAGGGTGCCGGGAATGAGCAGTTCTTC
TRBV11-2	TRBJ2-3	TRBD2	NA	CASSFRLAGKDTQYF	TGTGCCAGCAGCTTTAGACTAGCGGGGAAAGATACGCAGTATTTT
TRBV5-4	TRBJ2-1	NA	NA	CASSLIGTYNEQFF	TGTGCCAGCAGCCTGATCGGGACTTACAATGAGCAGTTCTTC
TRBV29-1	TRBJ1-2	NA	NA	CSVYTGHGYTF	TGCAGCGTGTATACAGGGCACGGCTACACCTTC
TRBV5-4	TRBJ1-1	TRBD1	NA	CASSVAGTGRGSTEAFF	TGTGCCAGCAGCGTAGCCGGGACAGGGCGAGGATCCACTGAAGCTTTCTTT
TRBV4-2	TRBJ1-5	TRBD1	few	CASSQGGTGGQPQHF	TGTGCCAGCAGCCAAGGCGGGACAGGGGGTCAGCCCCAGCATTTT
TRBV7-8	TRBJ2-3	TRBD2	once	CASSARTGGSTDTQYF	TGTGCCAGCAGCGCACGGACGGGAGGGAGCACAGATACGCAGTATTTT
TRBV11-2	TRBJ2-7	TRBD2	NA	CASSLFGLAGDLQYF	TGTGCCAGCAGCTTATTCGGACTAGCGGGAGATTTGCAGTACTTC
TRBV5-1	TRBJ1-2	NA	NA	CASSFEARAGYGYTF	TGCGCCAGCAGCTTTGAAGCCAGGGCAGGGTATGGCTACACCTTC
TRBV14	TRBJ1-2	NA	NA	CASSQGLSYGYTF	TGTGCCAGCAGCCAAGGACTATCCTATGGCTACACCTTC
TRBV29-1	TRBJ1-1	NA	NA	CSLTRVDTEAFF	TGCAGCCTTACGCGGGTGGACACTGAAGCTTTCTTT
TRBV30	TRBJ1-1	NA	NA	CAWRQILKVEAFF	TGTGCCTGGAGACAGATTTTGAAGGTTGAAGCTTTCTTT
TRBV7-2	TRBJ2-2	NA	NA	CASSSEPLSGELFF	TGTGCCAGCAGCTCAGAACCTCTGTCCGGGGAGCTGTTTTTT
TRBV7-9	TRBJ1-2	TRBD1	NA	CASGQGRAYGYTF	TGTGCCTCTGGACAGGGACGCGCCTATGGCTACACCTTC
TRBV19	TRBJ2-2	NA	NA	CASPGWTGELFF	TGTGCCAGCCCAGGGTGGACCGGGGAGCTGTTTTTT
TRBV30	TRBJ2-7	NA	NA	CAWSVEGSYEQYF	TGTGCCTGGAGTGTGGAGGGGAGCTACGAGCAGTACTTC
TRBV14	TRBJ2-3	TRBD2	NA	CASSPRGVLSGDTQYF	TGTGCCAGCAGCCCCCGAGGGGTTCTTAGCGGGGATACGCAGTATTTT
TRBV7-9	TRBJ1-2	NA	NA	CASSLSEANYGYTF	TGTGCCAGCAGCTTATCAGAGGCTAACTATGGCTACACCTTC
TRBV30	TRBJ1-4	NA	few	CAWSVPDEKLFF	TGTGCCTGGAGTGTACCAGATGAAAAACTGTTTTTT
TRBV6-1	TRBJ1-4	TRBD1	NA	CASIRQGLNEKLFF	TGTGCCAGCATAAGACAGGGGTTAAATGAAAAACTGTTTTTT
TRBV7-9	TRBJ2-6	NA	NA	CASPPLRAGANVLTF	TGTGCCAGCCCCCCATTGAGGGCTGGGGCCAACGTCCTGACTTTC
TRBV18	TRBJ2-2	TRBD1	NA	CASSPPRGPDTGELFF	TGTGCCAGCTCACCTCCAAGGGGGCCGGACACCGGGGAGCTGTTTTTT
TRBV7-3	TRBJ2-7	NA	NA	CASSSNGRVEQYF	TGTGCCAGCAGCTCTAACGGCAGGGTCGAGCAGTACTTC
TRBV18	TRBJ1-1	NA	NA	CASSPMDSLNTEAFF	TGTGCCAGCTCACCTATGGACAGCTTGAACACTGAAGCTTTCTTT
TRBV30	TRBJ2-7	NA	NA	CAWSVASSYEQYF	TGTGCCTGGAGTGTGGCTAGCAGCTACGAGCAGTACTTC
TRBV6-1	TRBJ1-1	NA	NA	CASSVTPNTEAFF	TGTGCCAGCAGTGTAACACCGAACACTGAAGCTTTCTTT
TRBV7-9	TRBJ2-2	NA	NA	CASSFSGMAGELFF	TGTGCCAGCAGCTTTTCAGGGATGGCCGGGGAGCTGTTTTTT
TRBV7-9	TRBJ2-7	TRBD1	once	CASSTRDSSSYEQYF	TGTGCCAGCAGCACCCGGGACAGTAGCTCCTACGAGCAGTACTTC